Sequencing of this TCR beta chain was carried out in a study of blood T cell repertoires in COVID-19. Overall study context: COVID-19 samples, acute and convalescent, were from the United States, Italy and Spain. T cells, B-cell-depleted T cells, or PBMCs provided the cDNA or gDNA that served as material.

The V segment lost 3 bases and the J segment 7 bases; nucleotides outside the gene matches: 8. The CDR3 sequence is 15 residues long. Germline CDR1 and CDR2: MGHRA and YSYEKL. Per the study methods: Amplification of reference gene primers provided the estimated nucleated cell counts. TCRdb keeps only in-frame clones here, not all; method: immunoSEQ multiplex PCR. V and J calls and clone size come straight from that table; D and trimming were deduced from the DNA. The table has roughly 230,000 clones, 65% to 85% seen once. The V call is TRBV4-1, the J call TRBJ2-2, with TRBD2 matching 7 bases. This TCR derives from a woman aged 80 or over with acute or convalescent COVID-19. The sample consisted of peripheral blood. CDR3 amino acids: CASSQREGGYGELFF. The CDR3 nucleotides are TGCGCCAGCAGCCAGAGAGAGGGAGGGTACGGGGAGCTGTTTTTT.